This T cell receptor (beta chain) was recorded in a study of blood T cell repertoires in COVID-19. CDR1 and CDR2 (germline): LGHDT, YNNKEL (reference sequence). The CDR3 has 15 residues. Trimming shortened V by 0 bases and J by 0 bases, and 9 bases separated the two germline ends. Profiled with immunoSEQ multiplex PCR; TCRdb holds only in-frame clones, not every one. This repertoire shows hundreds of thousands of clones, under 90% found once; its top ten account for less than 20%. Sequenced sample: peripheral blood. The source is a woman of 80 years or more with active or convalescent COVID-19. This chain connects TRBV3-1 (or the pseudogene TRBV3-2) to TRBJ2-7; unclear D gene. The DNA for the CDR3 is TGTGCCAGCAGCCAAGATGTCTCGAGCTCCTACGAGCAGTACTTC. As protein: CASSQDVSSSYEQYF.